The TCR beta chain under discussion was sequenced for a study of molecular identifiers for immune sequencing clone quantification. Whole-study findings and limits: The sizes of highly expanded clones could be underestimated when identical TCR molecules share a barcode. In naive cells, under 1% of molecules belonged to clones above 20 RNA copies, against over 97% in effector cells.

The V end was cut by 6 bases, the J end by 5 bases, with 4 bases between. This CDR3 is built from 10 residues. The germline V gene has CDR1 LGHNT and CDR2 FRNRAP. About this clonotype: Its target is unknown.

Bulk libraries came from a prior protocol with listed TCR primers. TCRdb redid the calling of the PCR reads with MiXCR, one entry per CDR3 protein. The sample records fewer than 350,000 distinct CDR3 sequences, 24% being singletons. This sequence joins TRBV12-5 and TRBJ1-1, with no clear D. The sequenced material came from naive CD8+ T cells from blood, with Jurkat cell RNA spiked in. Subset here: FACS-sorted CD8+CD4-CCR7+CD45RA+ naive T cells. The receptor was isolated from a human donor in good health. Some libraries in this study had Jurkat cell RNA spiked in. The CDR3 coding sequence is TGTGCTAGTGGGTCGACTGAAGCTTTCTTT. Protein product: CASGSTEAFF.